One sample yielded the 9 T cell receptor beta chains listed below, sequenced in a study of OX40 agonist ivuxolimab in advanced cancers. Here immunoSEQ multiplex PCR was the method, and the copy in TCRdb shows in-frame clones only, minus some. The profile shows 40,000 to 50,000 clones, 85% to 90% of them singletons. The specimen was CD4+ or CD8+ T cells sorted from blood, collected in a trial of the OX40 agonist ivuxolimab. The receptor set was obtained from an adult with an advanced solid tumor such as melanoma, head and neck, liver or kidney cancer.

J is TRBJ1-4 and V is TRBV19; D is ambiguous. The CDR3 has 14 amino acids. CDR1 and CDR2 (germline): LNHDA, SQIVND (reference sequence). With 5 bases removed from V and 0 bases from J, the gap between germline ends came to 7 bases. The CDR3 DNA reads as TGTGCCAGTAGTTACGGTGCAACTAATGAAAAACTGTTTTTT. Encoded protein: CASSYGATNEKLFF.

The chain combines TRBV11-1 with TRBJ2-1; D is unresolved. Germline loops: CDR1 SGHAT, CDR2 FQDESV (reference sequence). The CDR3 consists of 13 residues. With 3 bases removed from V and 6 bases from J, the gap between germline ends came to 9 bases. CDR3 nucleotide sequence: TGTGCCAGCAGCTTTAATGTGGGCAATGAGCAGTTCTTC. Translating gives CASSFNVGNEQFF.

The chain is built from TRBV5-4 and TRBJ2-5, with D perhaps matching TRBD1 (6 bases). V shed 4 bases and J shed 1 base, with 14 bases lying between them. CDR3 size: 15 residues. Germline CDR1 and CDR2: SGHNT and YYREEE (reference sequence). The CDR3 DNA sequence: TGTGCCAGCAGCCCCGCCCGGGACATCCAAGAGACCCAGTACTTC. It encodes CASSPARDIQETQYF. The full variable domain, its missing parts supplied by reference TRBV5-4 and TRBJ2-5, is ETGVTQSPTHLIKTRGQQVTLRCSSQSGHNTVSWYQQALGQGPQFIFQYYREEENGRGNFPPRFSGLQFPNYSSELNVNALELDDSALYLCASSPARDIQETQYFGPGTRLLVL.

The chain combines TRBV6-5 with TRBJ2-5, with a tentative D call TRBD2 (6 bases). V lost 5 bases to trimming and J lost 2 bases, with 12 bases between them. The CDR3 is 14 residues long. CDR1 is MNHEY and CDR2 is SVGAGI in the germline V gene. The DNA of the CDR3 is TGTGCCAGCAGTGCGCCCGGGAGACAAGAGACCCAGTACTTC. This gives the protein CASSAPGRQETQYF.

CDR3 protein: CASSLNRVAGELFF. CDR3 in DNA: TGTGCCAGCAGTTTGAACAGGGTTGCCGGGGAGCTGTTTTTT. V and J are TRBV27 and TRBJ2-2; a weak D match, TRBD1 (6 bases). Germline-derived CDR1 and CDR2 are MNHEY and SMNVEV (reference sequence). Between the trimmed V and J ends, which lost 3 bases and 6 bases, there was a span of 11 bases. The CDR3 extends over 14 amino acids.

The gene calls are TRBV5-1 and TRBJ1-4, with 7 bases matching TRBD1. After removal of 2 bases from V and 4 bases from J, the junction contained 5 bases not matched to a gene. The germline V gene has CDR1 SGHRS and CDR2 YFSETQ. The CDR3 runs to 15 residues. CDR3 sequence (DNA): TGCGCCAGCAGCTTCAAGGGGGCGAGTAATGAAAAACTGTTTTTT. This sequence encodes CASSFKGASNEKLFF.

The chain carries TRBV9 and TRBJ1-3; D not resolved. There are 17 residues in the CDR3. Trimming removed 0 bases at V and 0 bases at J, with 13 bases between. Germline loops: CDR1 SGDLS, CDR2 YYNGEE. CDR3 bases: TGTGCCAGCAGCGTAGGCCCGGTGCAGAGCTCTGGAAACACCATATATTTT. This codes for CASSVGPVQSSGNTIYF.

As concerns this clone: Mismatch with germline at one junction end may stem from a read error. This rearrangement joins TRBV7-8 to TRBJ2-4; the D call may be TRBD1 or TRBD2 (7 bases each). CDR1 SGHVS and CDR2 FQNEAQ come from the germline V gene. This CDR3 comprises 13 residues. CDR3 nucleotides: TGTGCCAGCAGCCCCAGACAGGGACGGGGGGCGCACTTC. It translates to CASSPRQGRGAHF.

The rearrangement links TRBV6-5 to TRBJ2-3, with TRBD2 matching 7 bases. V dropped 5 bases and J dropped 2; count of bases not matched to a gene: 4. CDR3 length: 14 residues. Looked up from germline, CDR1 is MNHEY and CDR2 is SVGAGI. CDR3 region: CASSTGTTTDTQYF. The CDR3 coding sequence is TGTGCCAGCAGTACCGGGACTACCACAGATACGCAGTATTTT.